A selection of T cell receptor beta chains follows, all from one sample in a study of T cell clonotyping in hematopoietic cell transplantation. The assay was immunoSEQ multiplex PCR, and TCRdb's table has in-frame clones only and misses some. The sample lists tens of thousands of clones, roughly 85% occurring once. The sample was peripheral blood mononuclear cells, taken before stem cell transplant. Every receptor here comes from a man aged 60 to 69 with acute myeloid leukemia. Some clones in this sample may be carry-over from other donors' samples. CDR3s include the opening cysteine and the closing phenylalanine or tryptophan. Fields, in order: D gene, clone size, J gene, V gene, CDR3 protein, CDR3 DNA. A D gene is named only where the DNA matches it firmly. Size values are once, few and many counts, or a class for expanded clones, and some rows have none.

TRBD1,.,TRBJ1-2,TRBV5-5,CASTRNRDSNYGYTF,TGTGCCAGCACCCGAAACCGGGACAGTAACTATGGCTACACCTTC
.,.,TRBJ1-2,TRBV28,CASRVQGRYTF,TGTGCCAGCAGAGTCCAGGGACGCTACACCTTC
TRBD1,.,TRBJ1-6,TRBV6-1,CASRGGQGYNSPLHF,TGTGCCAGCAGGGGGGGACAGGGATATAATTCACCCCTCCACTTT
TRBD1,.,TRBJ2-7,TRBV29-1,CSVEDRQGVYEQYF,TGCAGCGTTGAAGACAGACAGGGGGTCTACGAGCAGTACTTC
.,.,TRBJ2-7,TRBV6-5,CASSRGDRGHEQYF,TGTGCCAGCAGCCGAGGGGACCGGGGACACGAGCAGTACTTC
.,.,TRBJ2-4,TRBV2,CASSAPTGGNIQYF,TGTGCCAGCAGTGCCCCGACGGGTGGGAACATTCAGTACTTC
.,.,TRBJ2-7,TRBV15,CATSRDPGEYEQYF,TGTGCCACCAGCAGGGACCCAGGGGAATACGAGCAGTACTTC
.,.,TRBJ1-5,TRBV5-1,CASSPGQNNQPQHF,TGCGCCAGCAGCCCTGGACAGAACAATCAGCCCCAGCATTTT
TRBD1,.,TRBJ1-1,TRBV7-3,CATLTTGTGENTEAFF,TGTGCCACCCTAACTACCGGGACAGGGGAGAACACTGAAGCTTTCTTT
TRBD1,.,TRBJ1-5,TRBV7-9,CASSLGQGSEPQHF,TGTGCCAGCAGCTTAGGACAGGGGTCCGAGCCCCAGCATTTT
.,.,TRBJ2-5,TRBV6-6,CASSYSQGSPQETQYF,TGTGCCAGCAGTTACTCCCAGGGATCTCCCCAAGAGACCCAGTACTTC
.,.,TRBJ1-4,TRBV7-9,CASSLEFGHKIF,TGTGCCAGCAGCTTAGAGTTCGGACATAAGATTTTT
TRBD1,.,TRBJ2-7,TRBV5-1,CASSPSAGTVSEQYF,TGCGCCAGCAGCCCATCCGCCGGGACAGTGAGCGAGCAGTACTTC
.,once,TRBJ1-1,TRBV19,CASSWTVMNTEAFF,TGTGCCAGCAGTTGGACAGTGATGAACACTGAAGCTTTCTTT
TRBD2,.,TRBJ2-3,TRBV19,CASRTTGLAGTDTQYF,TGTGCCAGTCGAACTACGGGACTAGCGGGGACAGATACGCAGTATTTT
.,.,TRBJ2-7,TRBV6-5,CASSYGAGVYEQYF,TGTGCCAGCAGTTACGGAGCCGGAGTATACGAGCAGTACTTC
.,.,TRBJ1-5,TRBV6-5,CASSYSVSQPQHF,TGTGCCAGCAGTTACTCGGTTAGTCAGCCCCAGCATTTT
.,.,TRBJ2-1,TRBV2,CASSVAENEQFF,TGTGCCAGCAGTGTTGCAGAGAATGAGCAGTTCTTC
.,.,TRBJ2-5,TRBV7-2,CASSTSTARGTQYF,TGTGCCAGCAGCACCTCCACGGCCCGGGGGACCCAGTACTTC
.,.,TRBJ2-2,TRBV15,CATSRDLVGELFF,TGTGCCACCAGCAGAGATCTGGTCGGGGAGCTGTTTTTT
.,.,TRBJ2-5,TRBV19,CASSIGVIGETQYF,TGTGCCAGTAGTATCGGGGTCATAGGTGAGACCCAGTACTTC
TRBD2,.,TRBJ2-3,TRBV7-9,CASEEGLASDTQYF,TGTGCCAGCGAAGAGGGACTAGCCTCAGATACGCAGTATTTT
.,.,TRBJ2-7,TRBV10-3,CAISESSHEQYF,TGTGCCATCAGTGAGTCTTCCCACGAGCAGTACTTC
TRBD1,once,TRBJ1-5,TRBV18,CASSLTGIGNQPQHF,TGTGCCAGCTCACTGACAGGGATTGGCAATCAGCCCCAGCATTTT
TRBD1,.,TRBJ2-1,TRBV4-3,CASSQGYGTGTYEQFF,TGCGCCAGCAGCCAAGGTTATGGGACAGGGACCTATGAGCAGTTCTTC
TRBD1,.,TRBJ2-2,TRBV9,CASSVVGQGGTGELFF,TGTGCCAGCAGCGTAGTGGGACAGGGAGGCACCGGGGAGCTGTTTTTT
.,few,TRBJ1-2,TRBV19,CASSNSAGGYTF,TGTGCCAGTAGTAACTCTGCGGGGGGCTACACCTTC
.,.,TRBJ1-2,TRBV28,CASSPRTDRYGYTF,TGTGCCAGCAGTCCCCGGACAGATCGTTATGGCTACACCTTC
.,.,TRBJ2-7,TRBV11-3,CASSLGGDRYEQYF,TGTGCCAGCAGCTTGGGGGGAGATAGGTACGAGCAGTACTTC
.,.,TRBJ1-5,TRBV4-1,CASSQEAPTEYSNQPQHF,TGCGCCAGCAGCCAAGAGGCCCCTACAGAGTATAGCAATCAGCCCCAGCATTTT
.,.,TRBJ2-7,TRBV28,CASSIQYEQYF,TGTGCCAGCAGTATTCAGTACGAGCAGTACTTC
.,.,TRBJ2-5,TRBV25-1,CASSESRETQYF,TGTGCCAGCAGTGAATCGCGGGAGACCCAGTACTTC
TRBD1,.,TRBJ2-7,TRBV9,CASSRGTGDTYEQYF,TGTGCCAGCAGCAGAGGGACAGGGGATACCTACGAGCAGTACTTC
.,.,TRBJ1-4,TRBV30,CAWSVGSGANEKLFF,TGTGCCTGGAGTGTAGGGTCAGGGGCTAATGAAAAACTGTTTTTT
.,.,TRBJ1-4,TRBV4-3,CASSQVPGNEKLFF,TGCGCCAGCAGCCAAGTTCCCGGCAATGAAAAACTGTTTTTT